This TCR beta chain is drawn from a study of blood T cells in healthy people across ages (dated by TCRdb to the mid-2010s). About the investigation overall: In model experiments, template switching captured roughly one uniquely barcoded TCR beta cDNA molecule for every two T cells. To track age-related changes in TCR beta repertoire diversity, the study relied on deep sequencing normalized with unique cDNA molecular identifiers. Four age groups were formed from the donors: young (average approximately 15 years), middle-aged (around 40), aged (approximately 60) and long-lived (about 80). To avoid experimental bias, donors of different ages were spread randomly across the sequencing lanes. The study analyzed two additional independent replicas of 1 million unique cDNA reads from the same blood draw for two donors, one aged 18 to 30 and one aged 80 or older.

Library preparation used 5' RACE. Sequencing took place on an Illumina HiSeq 2500. The second PCR ran for about 7 to 11 cycles and used a J-beta primer mix along with a sample-barcoded 5' primer. A unique molecular identifier was introduced onto each TCR beta cDNA molecule by a template-switch 5' adaptor carrying 12 random nucleotides. Each sample yielded at least 3 million CDR3-containing paired-end reads. All of the RNA was converted into first-strand cDNA using the Mint cDNA synthesis kit, with a TRBC-specific oligonucleotide serving as the primer. After uracil-DNA glycosylase treatment, a first 18-cycle PCR used universal primers M1SS and BC2_uni_R on all cDNA. Per the original workflow: Each sample was normalized by randomly selecting 1 million high-quality reads, each carrying a distinct molecular identifier. Reads with shared molecular identifiers were discarded instead of being binned into consensus sequences. MiTCR, with a Q25 quality threshold and the strictest error-elimination algorithm, was used for CDR3 identification, clonotype clustering and error correction. A nonparametric unseen species model with Euler transformation was used to estimate a lower bound on total TCR beta diversity. The public sequencing data were trimmed at Q25 with fastp and processed into clonotypes with MiXCR by TCRdb, which kept only in-frame beta chains. Merged by CDR3 protein, the rows form single entries marked with the most common genes and DNA. The V and J calls, along with clone size, are taken from TCRdb and not from the paper's own processing. This sample comprises 630,000 or so distinct CDR3 sequences, 32% of them detected only once. Roughly 15% of the sample lies in the top ten.

What the study reported, not specific to this receptor: Donor CMV infection status was unknown, potentially confounding age-related changes in expanded clonotypes. Compared with the aged group, the long-lived group had more naive CD4+ T cells, fewer expanded clones and increased TCR diversity, a pattern suggesting age selection. As age increased, observed TCR beta diversity per million T cells dropped in a roughly linear way, and a significant reduction was already evident by age around 41. Conclusive comparison of naive and antigen-experienced compartments was prevented by the profiling of bulk unsorted PBMCs. Estimates of total diversity based on one million sequenced T cells were considered lower bounds and underestimates. The percentage of naive T cells measured by flow cytometry correlated strongly with observed TCR beta diversity.

At the junction V is shortened by 2 bases and J by 3 bases, with 14 bases in between. From cysteine to phenylalanine, the CDR3 is 15 amino acids long. CDR3 DNA is the only sequence kept; it has 45 bases, read in frame from the first base. The approximately 40 donors, aged roughly 6 to 100 years, were systemically healthy Caucasian individuals from Russia. Approximately 10 milliliters of peripheral blood were collected from each donor into EDTA-treated Vacutainer tubes. PBMCs were isolated by Ficoll-Paque density-gradient centrifugation, with at least 7 million obtained per sample. Trizol reagent was used to extract total RNA from the PBMCs, yielding at least 6 micrograms per sample. Naive CD45RAhigh/CD27high T cell percentages were measured by flow cytometry on a PBMC aliquot from every donor. The table lists this clonotype with many counts. What antigen it recognizes has not been identified. Base qualities were left out, and no much larger clone turns up one base away.

The TCR was taken from an elderly woman in good health. Donor details come from another sample of the same person, matched by shared clones. Input material: blood. This chain joins TRBV12-3 or TRBV12-4 to TRBJ2-7; the D match is possibly TRBD1 or TRBD2, with 5 bases aligned in each. CDR3 protein: CASSLWGPGSYEQYF. In nucleotides, the sequence is TGTGCCAGCAGTTTATGGGGACCGGGGAGCTACGAGCAGTACTTC.